A single sample gave rise to the 3 T cell receptor beta chains below, sequenced in a study of T-cell reconstitution after alpha-beta-depleted transplantation in children. Preparation of the TCRbeta library involved a method that used unique molecular identifiers. MiXCR was run by TCRdb on the PCR reads, yielding one entry per CDR3 protein. The sample has a few hundred thousand distinct CDR3 sequences; roughly 30% are singletons. The sequences come from PBMCs, collected before TCRalphabeta/CD19-depleted stem cell transplant. The receptors come from a boy under two years old with Wiskott-Aldrich syndrome, due to receive a stem cell transplant.

The chain couples TRBV5-1 to TRBJ2-1; the match to TRBD2 covers 10 bases. With 0 bases clipped from V and 7 bases from J, the junction kept 7 bases outside the gene matches. The CDR3 consists of 16 residues. From germline, CDR1 is SGHRS and CDR2 YFSETQ. In nucleotides, the CDR3 is TGCGCCAGCAGCTTGGCTACTAGCGGGATGAGAAATGAGCAGTTCTTC. Translating gives CASSLATSGMRNEQFF.

This chain uses TRBV20-1 with TRBJ2-2; 9 positions agree with TRBD1. The CDR3 extends over 14 amino acids. Germline V gene lookup returns CDR1 DFQATT and CDR2 SNEGSKA (reference sequence). The J segment lost 9 bases and the V segment lost 4 bases, leaving 9 bases of the junction unmatched. The DNA of the CDR3 is TGCAGTGCTAAAGTCCCGGGACAGGGACGGGAGCTGTTTTTT. Translated: CSAKVPGQGRELFF.

V and J are TRBV15 and TRBJ2-1, with D possibly called TRBD1 or TRBD2 (5 bases each). The germline V gene has CDR1 LNHNV and CDR2 YYDKDF (reference sequence). This CDR3 has 14 residues. The V gene lost 3 bases and the J gene lost 8 bases, with 14 bases spanning the gap. The CDR3 sequence is CATSSVAGRDEQFF. Written as DNA, the CDR3 is TGTGCCACCAGCAGTGTAGCAGGGAGAGATGAGCAGTTCTTC.